These 29 T cell receptor beta chains were all obtained from the same sample, sequenced in a study of OX40 agonist ivuxolimab in advanced cancers. Produced via immunoSEQ multiplex PCR; TCRdb's table is partial and in-frame only. This table has 60,000 to 75,000 clones, 85% to 90% appearing once. The sequencing here drew on CD4+ or CD8+ T cells sorted from blood, taken in a trial of the OX40 agonist ivuxolimab. These receptors were taken from an adult with an advanced solid tumor such as melanoma, head and neck, liver or kidney cancer.

J is TRBJ1-2 and V is TRBV4-1; D might be TRBD1 (5 bases). Germline CDR1 reads MGHRA; CDR2 reads YSYEKL. The CDR3 runs to 14 residues. The V end was cut by 0 bases, the J end by 5 bases, with 10 bases between. CDR3 amino acids: CASSQEAGRYGYTF. The CDR3 DNA is TGCGCCAGCAGCCAAGAGGCAGGGAGGTATGGCTACACCTTC.

The J gene is TRBJ1-6, the V gene TRBV4-2; D not certain. The CDR3 has 13 amino acids. Trimming removed 0 bases at V and 11 bases at J, with 8 bases between. Germline lookup yields CDR1 LGHNA and CDR2 YNFKEQ. The CDR3 protein is CASSQERTAPLHF. The CDR3 DNA is TGTGCCAGCAGCCAAGAACGCACGGCACCCCTCCACTTT.

The CDR3 here is CASSRSGAANYGYTF. The CDR3 nucleotides are TGTGCCAGCAGCAGGTCAGGGGCCGCTAACTATGGCTACACCTTC. This chain joins TRBV9 and TRBJ1-2, with D possibly matching TRBD1 (6 bases). This CDR3 has 15 amino acids. V was trimmed by 4 bases and J by 0 bases, leaving 13 bases between them. Germline V gives CDR1 SGDLS, CDR2 YYNGEE.

The chain combines TRBV4-3 with TRBJ2-2; TRBD1 aligns across 11 bases. Losses at the gene ends were 2 bases for V and 5 bases for J; bases not matched to a gene: 7. The V gene's germline CDR1 is LGHNA and CDR2 YSLEER. The CDR3 sequence is 17 residues long. CDR3 protein: CASSQSLGQGATGELFF. CDR3 DNA sequence: TGCGCCAGCAGCCAAAGCCTCGGACAGGGGGCAACCGGGGAGCTGTTTTTT.

V and J are TRBV6-6 and TRBJ2-7; D is ambiguous. The CDR3 consists of 11 residues. V lost 6 bases to trimming and J lost 0 bases, with 3 bases between them. CDR1 and CDR2 (germline): MNHNY, SVGAGI (reference sequence). CDR3 sequence reads: CASRGSYEQYF. The CDR3 DNA follows: TGTGCCAGCAGGGGCTCCTACGAGCAGTACTTC.

This clone has a single count. The rearrangement joins TRBV6-1 to TRBJ1-6, with D unresolved. This CDR3 contains 14 residues. CDR1 and CDR2 from the germline V gene are MNHNS and SASEGT. V was cut by 2 bases and J by 6 bases, with 8 bases left in between. CDR3 sequence: CASSESRTNSPLHF. The CDR3 DNA is TGTGCCAGCAGTGAAAGTAGAACTAATTCACCCCTCCACTTT.

The rearrangement uses TRBV7-9 and TRBJ2-2; tentatively, D is TRBD1 or TRBD2 (5 bases each). The CDR3 is 16 amino acids. Deletions cut 2 bases from V and 6 bases from J, with 16 bases between. Germline lookup yields CDR1 SEHNR and CDR2 FQNEAQ (reference sequence). The DNA for the CDR3 is TGTGCCAGCAGCTTAATGGGGGTAAAAAAGGCCGGGGAGCTGTTTTTT. It translates to CASSLMGVKKAGELFF. The full variable domain, with the rest looked up from reference TRBV7-9 and TRBJ2-2, is DTGVSQNPRHKITKRGQNVTFRCDPISEHNRLYWYRQTLGQGPEFLTYFQNEAQLEKSRLLSDRFSAERPKGSFSTLEIQRTEQGDSAMYLCASSLMGVKKAGELFFGEGSRLTVL.

CDR3 in DNA: TGTGCCAGCAGTTCCCAGGCAGGGAACGAGCAGTACTTC. Translating it yields CASSSQAGNEQYF. The V gene is TRBV28, the J gene TRBJ2-7, with D perhaps matching TRBD1 (5 bases). This CDR3 has 13 residues. Trimming pared 4 bases from V and 5 bases from J, leaving 12 bases between. The germline V gene encodes CDR1 MDHEN and CDR2 SYDVKM.

The chain uses TRBV7-6 and TRBJ2-2; D gene unclear. Germline CDR1 reads SGHVS; CDR2 reads FNYEAQ. V dropped 1 base and J dropped 2 bases, with 23 bases sitting between them. This CDR3 contains 20 residues. CDR3 sequence (DNA): TGTGCCAGCAGCTTAGGTTTTAAGGGCCTCAGAATAGGCAACACCGGGGAGCTGTTTTTT. Amino acid sequence: CASSLGFKGLRIGNTGELFF.

The chain has TRBV18 and TRBJ2-5; 7 bases align to TRBD2. The trim removed 3 bases at V and 1 base at J, leaving 11 bases unmatched. The germline V gene has CDR1 KGHSH and CDR2 LQKENI. The CDR3 has 17 residues. The CDR3 coding sequence is TGTGCCAGCTCACCCCTATCGGCGGGGGTCACCCAAGAGACCCAGTACTTC. This sequence encodes CASSPLSAGVTQETQYF.

This clone has only a few counts. This chain connects TRBV18 to TRBJ1-2; D not certain. Germline V gene lookup returns CDR1 KGHSH and CDR2 LQKENI. The length of the CDR3 is 14 residues. The V gene lost 6 bases and the J gene lost 4 bases, with 15 bases spanning the gap. CDR3 sequence reads: CASSPVREGYGYTF. The CDR3 DNA is TGTGCCAGCTCCCCCGTGAGGGAGGGCTATGGCTACACCTTC. The full variable domain, its missing parts supplied by reference TRBV18 and TRBJ1-2, is NAGVMQNPRHLVRRRGQEARLRCSPMKGHSHVYWYRQLPEEGLKFMVYLQKENIIDESGMPKERFSAEFPKEGPSILRIQQVVRGDSAAYFCASSPVREGYGYTFGSGTRLTVV.

V and J are TRBV7-2 and TRBJ1-6; TRBD1 agrees at 8 bases. V was pared by 4 bases and J by 7 bases, with 3 bases of the junction left unmatched. Germline V gene data show CDR1 as SGHTA and CDR2 as FQGNSA. The CDR3 runs 14 residues. CDR3 sequence (DNA): TGTGCCAGCAGCTCTTACAGGGGGAATTCACCCCTCCACTTT. Translating gives CASSSYRGNSPLHF.

The V gene is TRBV5-1, the J gene TRBJ1-1, with a tentative D call TRBD1 (5 bases). The CDR3 extends over 15 amino acids. Trimming removed 4 bases from V and 4 bases from J, with 17 bases in between. In germline, CDR1 is SGHRS, CDR2 YFSETQ. The CDR3 protein is CASSLQTGSFTEAFF. In DNA form, the CDR3 reads TGCGCCAGCAGCCTACAAACAGGTTCCTTCACTGAAGCTTTCTTT. The full variable domain, in which reference TRBV5-1 and TRBJ1-1 provide the parts outside the CDR3, is KAGVTQTPRYLIKTRGQQVTLSCSPISGHRSVSWYQQTPGQGLQFLFEYFSETQRNKGNFPGRFSGRQFSNSRSEMNVSTLELGDSALYLCASSLQTGSFTEAFFGQGTRLTVV.

This chain connects TRBV19 to TRBJ2-1; D is unresolved. Trimming removed 7 bases from V and 4 bases from J, with 14 bases in between. This CDR3 is 14 amino acids long. Germline values: CDR1 LNHDA, CDR2 SQIVND (reference sequence). Here the CDR3 reads CASTPSGPYNEQFF. The DNA of the CDR3 is TGTGCCAGTACCCCGTCCGGTCCTTACAATGAGCAGTTCTTC.

This sequence joins TRBV4-1 and TRBJ1-5; tentative D call: TRBD1 (6 bases). Germline CDR1 MGHRA, CDR2 YSYEKL. V shed 0 bases and J shed 5 bases, with 11 bases lying between them. CDR3 length equals 15 residues. CDR3 loop: CASSQEGQSYQPQHF. The CDR3 region has the DNA TGCGCCAGCAGCCAAGAAGGACAGAGTTATCAGCCCCAGCATTTT.

This rearrangement joins TRBV4-2 to TRBJ1-1; possible D gene TRBD1, 6 bases. The CDR3 extends over 18 amino acids. Trimming took 4 bases from V and 2 from J, leaving 23 bases between them. Germline V gene sequence: CDR1 LGHNA, CDR2 YNFKEQ. DNA of the CDR3: TGTGCCAGCAGCCTAGTCATCGTAACAGGACAGACTAACACTGAAGCTTTCTTT. Its protein is CASSLVIVTGQTNTEAFF.

This sequence joins TRBV10-1 and TRBJ1-2, with D possibly being TRBD1 (6 bases). The V gene's germline CDR1 is WNHNN and CDR2 SYGVQD (reference sequence). The CDR3 covers 16 residues. Between the trimmed V and J ends, which lost 6 bases and 0 bases, there was a span of 17 bases. The chain's CDR3 is CASRNYRDKANYGYTF. For the CDR3, the DNA is TGCGCCAGCAGAAATTATAGGGACAAAGCTAACTATGGCTACACCTTC.

V gene TRBV7-2 combines with J gene TRBJ2-5, with D possibly TRBD1 on 6 matching bases. This CDR3 spans 13 amino acids. Germline V gene sequence: CDR1 SGHTA, CDR2 FQGNSA. V was shortened by 3 bases and J by 9 bases, with 14 bases between the two germline ends. The CDR3 nucleotides read TGTGCCAGCAGCTTTGGGGGCTTGGGGGCCCAGTACTTC. It yields the protein CASSFGGLGAQYF.

The CDR3 nucleotides read TGTGCCAGCAGCCCAGGTTCCTCTGGGGCCAACGTCCTGACTTTC. This encodes CASSPGSSGANVLTF. The chain carries TRBV7-9 and TRBJ2-6; D is unresolved. The CDR3 totals 15 residues. Germline CDR1 and CDR2: SEHNR and FQNEAQ (reference sequence). With 5 bases removed from V and 0 bases from J, the gap between germline ends came to 8 bases.

V usage is TRBV7-9 and J usage is TRBJ1-1; D call uncertain. CDR1 is SEHNR and CDR2 is FQNEAQ in the germline V gene (reference sequence). The CDR3 is 11 amino acids. Trimming stripped 5 bases from V and 8 bases from J, with 9 bases between. CDR3 amino acids: CASSPVAEAFF. The CDR3 DNA sequence: TGTGCCAGCAGCCCCGTAGCCGAAGCTTTCTTT.

The V call is TRBV28, the J call TRBJ1-2; tentative D call: TRBD1 (5 bases). CDR1 is MDHEN and CDR2 is SYDVKM in the germline V gene. The V gene lost 7 bases and the J gene lost 4 bases, with 16 bases spanning the gap. The CDR3 covers 14 residues. The CDR3 DNA sequence: TGTGCCAGCACCAGAGGGACTTCCCGCTATGGCTACACCTTC. It specifies CASTRGTSRYGYTF.

The DNA of the CDR3 is TGTGCCAGCAGCTTAACCTCGAGCCAGCCCCAGCATTTT. Translated, it gives CASSLTSSQPQHF. This chain connects TRBV7-2 to TRBJ1-5, with D uncertain. This CDR3 spans 13 amino acids. Per germline, CDR1 SGHTA and CDR2 FQGNSA. V was trimmed by 2 bases and J by 7 bases, leaving 9 bases between them.

V usage is TRBV28 and J usage is TRBJ1-5, with 8 bases identical to TRBD1. Per germline, CDR1 MDHEN and CDR2 SYDVKM. The junction had 7 bases not matched to a gene; V was cut back by 5 bases and J by 1 base. The CDR3 has 16 residues. CDR3 residues: CASSRQGRKSNQPQHF. The DNA of the CDR3 is TGTGCCAGCAGTCGACAGGGGCGAAAGAGCAATCAGCCCCAGCATTTT.

The chain links TRBV7-2 to TRBJ2-2; D gene ambiguous. The CDR3 is 15 residues long. Germline V gene lookup returns CDR1 SGHTA and CDR2 FQGNSA. V lost 5 bases, J lost 5 bases, and 15 bases lay in between. The CDR3, as DNA: TGTGCCAGCAGCCTACAATCGCTAGGGACCGGGGAGCTGTTTTTT. It yields the protein CASSLQSLGTGELFF.

V and J are TRBV19 and TRBJ2-5, with 13 positions matching TRBD2. Matching the DNA end better, TRBJ2-7 makes the J call doubtful. This CDR3 is 16 amino acids long. Germline CDR1 reads LNHDA; CDR2 reads SQIVND (reference sequence). CDR3 region: CASSVLGTSGVYEQYF. The CDR3 DNA is TGTGCCAGTAGCGTGCTTGGGACTAGCGGGGTCTACGAGCAGTACTTC.

The V call is TRBV5-6, the J call TRBJ2-6, with D tentatively TRBD2 (5 bases). Trimming shortened V by 2 bases and J by 2 bases, and 8 bases separated the two germline ends. The CDR3 sequence is 15 residues long. Germline V gene data show CDR1 as SGHDT and CDR2 as YYEEEE. CDR3 nucleotides: TGTGCCAGCAGCTTTTGGGGAGCTGGGGCCAACGTCCTGACTTTC. Its protein is CASSFWGAGANVLTF.

The chain recombines TRBV5-1 with TRBJ2-7, with TRBD2 matching 8 bases. The CDR3 has 14 residues. J gave up 4 bases and V 4 bases, and 7 bases lay outside the gene matches. Germline V lookup: CDR1 SGHRS, CDR2 YFSETQ. The CDR3 here is CASSETSGSYEQYF. The CDR3 DNA reads as TGCGCCAGCAGCGAAACTAGCGGCTCTTACGAGCAGTACTTC.

This clone was detected once. This chain uses TRBV9 with TRBJ2-1; D unresolved. The V end was cut by 2 bases, the J end by 5 bases, with 8 bases between. Germline CDR1 is SGDLS and CDR2 is YYNGEE. CDR3 size: 13 residues. CDR3: CASSVRTNNEQFF. CDR3 DNA: TGTGCCAGCAGCGTCAGGACCAACAATGAGCAGTTCTTC.

This chain connects TRBV2 to TRBJ2-1; TRBD2 agrees at 7 bases. The trim removed 3 bases at V and 9 bases at J, leaving 11 bases unmatched. The V gene's germline CDR1 is SNHLY and CDR2 FYNNEI. This CDR3 contains 15 residues. Here the CDR3 DNA reads TGTGCCAGCAGTGAGTTCGGGGGGTCAGGCGGTGAGCAGTTCTTC. Protein: CASSEFGGSGGEQFF.